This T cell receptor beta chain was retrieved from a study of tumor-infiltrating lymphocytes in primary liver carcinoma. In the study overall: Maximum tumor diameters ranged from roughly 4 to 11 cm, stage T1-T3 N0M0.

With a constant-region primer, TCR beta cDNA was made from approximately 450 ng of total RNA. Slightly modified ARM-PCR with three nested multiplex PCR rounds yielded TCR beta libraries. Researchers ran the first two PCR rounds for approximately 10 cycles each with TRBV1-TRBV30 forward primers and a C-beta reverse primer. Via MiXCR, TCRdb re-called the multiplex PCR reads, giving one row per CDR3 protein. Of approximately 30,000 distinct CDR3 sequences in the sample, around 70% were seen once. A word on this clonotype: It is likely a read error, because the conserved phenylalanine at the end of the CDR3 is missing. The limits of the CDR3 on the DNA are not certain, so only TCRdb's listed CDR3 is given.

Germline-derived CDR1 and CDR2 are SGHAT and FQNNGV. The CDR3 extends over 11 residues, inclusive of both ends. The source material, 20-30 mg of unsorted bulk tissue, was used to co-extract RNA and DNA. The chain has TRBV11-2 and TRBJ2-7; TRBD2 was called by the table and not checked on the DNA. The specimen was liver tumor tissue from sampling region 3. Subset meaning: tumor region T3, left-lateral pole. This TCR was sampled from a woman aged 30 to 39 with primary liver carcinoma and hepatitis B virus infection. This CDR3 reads CASSSANSLEY.